A selection of T cell receptor beta chains follows, all from one sample in a study of CD8+ T cells in alopecia areata. Here immunoSEQ multiplex PCR was the method, and the copy in TCRdb shows in-frame clones only, minus some. The profile shows about 150,000 clones, roughly 50% of them singletons. Material for sequencing was CD4+ T cells sorted from blood. The receptor source for this set is a human donor with alopecia areata. Both conserved end residues are part of each CDR3. A D gene is named only where the DNA matches it firmly. Clone size is not always given. Where it is, it says once, few, many or a class for expanded clones.

V gene,D gene,J gene,clone size,CDR3 protein,CDR3 DNA
TRBV25-1,TRBD2,TRBJ2-2,once,CASSPASGRIITGELFF,TGTGCCAGCAGTCCCGCTAGCGGGAGAATCATAACCGGGGAGCTGTTTTTT
TRBV30,TRBD1,TRBJ2-3,NA,CAWGGQGSRDTQYF,TGTGCCTGGGGAGGACAGGGTTCAAGAGATACGCAGTATTTT
TRBV7-3,TRBD2,TRBJ2-3,NA,CASSPGTSGTDTQYF,TGTGCCAGCAGCCCCGGGACTAGCGGCACAGATACGCAGTATTTT
TRBV4-2,TRBD2,TRBJ2-5,few,CASSQRRGRAGETQYF,TGTGCCAGCAGCCAACGGCGCGGGAGGGCCGGGGAGACCCAGTACTTC
TRBV7-2,NA,TRBJ2-3,NA,CASRGTRGDTQYF,TGTGCCAGCCGCGGGACTCGGGGAGATACGCAGTATTTT
TRBV29-1,NA,TRBJ2-1,NA,CSVGPLVSYNEQFF,TGCAGCGTTGGTCCCCTTGTGTCCTACAATGAGCAGTTCTTC
TRBV11-1,NA,TRBJ2-1,NA,CASSLVPYRAYEQFF,TGTGCCAGCAGCTTAGTACCGTACCGAGCGTATGAGCAGTTCTTC
TRBV7-9,NA,TRBJ2-5,NA,CASSLVPNEETQYF,TGTGCCAGCAGCTTAGTTCCCAACGAAGAGACCCAGTACTTC
TRBV28,TRBD1,TRBJ2-3,NA,CASSSPAGTVTDTQYF,TGTGCCAGCAGTTCCCCCGCCGGGACAGTCACAGATACGCAGTATTTT
TRBV29-1,NA,TRBJ2-2,few,CSVAMIGTGELFF,TGCAGCGTTGCCATGATAGGCACCGGGGAGCTGTTTTTT
TRBV29-1,NA,TRBJ2-3,NA,CSVGFWVTDTQYF,TGCAGCGTTGGTTTCTGGGTCACAGATACGCAGTATTTT
TRBV10-1,NA,TRBJ2-7,many,CASSEIGGYEQYF,TGCGCCAGCAGTGAGATTGGGGGTTACGAGCAGTACTTC
TRBV10-3,NA,TRBJ2-3,NA,CAISPDADTQYF,TGTGCCATCAGTCCGGACGCAGATACGCAGTATTTT
TRBV5-1,NA,TRBJ2-1,NA,CASMISGVGEQFF,TGCGCCAGCATGATCAGTGGAGTCGGTGAGCAGTTCTTC
TRBV9,TRBD1,TRBJ2-1,NA,CASSAGQGYNEQFF,TGTGCCAGCAGCGCGGGACAGGGGTACAATGAGCAGTTCTTC
TRBV5-1,NA,TRBJ1-1,NA,CASSRGTGTEAFF,TGCGCCAGCAGCCGAGGGACCGGCACTGAAGCTTTCTTT
TRBV15,NA,TRBJ2-5,NA,CATSRDLLRDETQYF,TGTGCCACCAGCAGAGATCTGCTAAGGGACGAGACCCAGTACTTC
TRBV18,TRBD1,TRBJ2-7,NA,CASSQNAGQGSYEQYF,TGTGCCAGCTCGCAGAACGCCGGACAGGGCTCCTACGAGCAGTACTTC
TRBV18,NA,TRBJ2-3,NA,CASSPQGEGDTQYF,TGTGCCAGCTCACCTCAGGGCGAAGGAGATACGCAGTATTTT
TRBV7-2,NA,TRBJ1-2,few,CASSRQKFNYGYTF,TGTGCCAGCAGCCGCCAAAAGTTCAACTATGGCTACACCTTC
TRBV25-1,NA,TRBJ1-5,NA,CASSVSGSNQPQHF,TGTGCCAGCAGTGTCTCGGGCAGCAATCAGCCCCAGCATTTT
TRBV27,TRBD2,TRBJ2-1,NA,CASSPGFSGRAGVIEQFF,TGTGCCAGCAGTCCGGGATTTAGCGGGAGGGCCGGTGTCATTGAGCAGTTCTTC
TRBV7-3,NA,TRBJ1-1,few,CASSSPRLVRKSDTEAFF,TGTGCCAGCAGCTCCCCCCGTCTCGTTCGGAAGTCGGACACTGAAGCTTTCTTT
TRBV28,NA,TRBJ1-1,few,CASTDTMNTEAFF,TGTGCCAGCACTGACACCATGAACACTGAAGCTTTCTTT
TRBV25-1,TRBD2,TRBJ2-7,once,CASSPAGSGTKQYF,TGTGCCAGCAGCCCGGCGGGTAGCGGGACCAAGCAGTACTTC
TRBV29-1,TRBD1,TRBJ2-7,NA,CSALDRVPGRAFYEQYF,TGCAGCGCCCTAGACAGGGTTCCAGGCAGAGCATTCTACGAGCAGTACTTC
TRBV27,NA,TRBJ1-2,few,CASIFWISGYTF,TGTGCCAGCATATTTTGGATTAGTGGCTACACCTTC
TRBV5-1,NA,TRBJ2-7,NA,CASSLDAVSYEQYF,TGCGCCAGCAGCTTGGATGCGGTTTCCTACGAGCAGTACTTC
TRBV19,TRBD1,TRBJ1-5,NA,CASTGQDRAQPQHF,TGTGCCAGTACCGGTCAGGACAGGGCTCAGCCCCAGCATTTT
TRBV27,TRBD2,TRBJ2-1,once,CASSPPGTSGRHEQFF,TGTGCCAGCAGTCCCCCCGGGACTAGCGGGAGACATGAGCAGTTCTTC
TRBV27,NA,TRBJ2-2,NA,CASSFDRPGELFF,TGTGCCAGCAGTTTCGACAGGCCCGGGGAGCTGTTTTTT